The 9 T cell receptor beta chains given below trace back to one sample, sequenced in a study of radiotherapy plus CTLA-4 blockade in lung cancer. Libraries were prepared by immunoSEQ multiplex PCR; TCRdb keeps only in-frame clonotypes and omits some of them. The data show tens of thousands of clones, 70% to 90% seen once. The material sequenced was peripheral blood, taken from a patient treated with radiotherapy plus ipilimumab. Every receptor here comes from a human donor with non-small cell lung cancer that progressed on radiotherapy plus ipilimumab.

The chain employs TRBV27 and TRBJ2-7; a weak D match, TRBD1 (5 bases). The CDR3 has 15 residues. CDR1 and CDR2 (germline): MNHEY, SMNVEV (reference sequence). V dropped 3 bases and J dropped 2 bases, with 14 bases sitting between them. The CDR3 DNA reads TGTGCCAGCAGTTTGGTAGGGGCGATAGCCTACGAGCAGTACTTC. Amino acid sequence: CASSLVGAIAYEQYF.

The chain links TRBV10-1 to TRBJ2-7; D gene ambiguous. The CDR3 length is 14 residues. Germline V lookup: CDR1 WNHNN, CDR2 SYGVQD (reference sequence). Trimming pared 8 bases from V and 2 bases from J, leaving 16 bases between. The CDR3 protein is CASEWLGLTYEQYF. Written as DNA, the CDR3 is TGCGCCAGCGAGTGGTTGGGTCTTACCTACGAGCAGTACTTC.

V usage is TRBV4-3 and J usage is TRBJ2-1, with 7 bases matching TRBD2. CDR1 is LGHNA, CDR2 YSLEER, per germline. This CDR3 has 15 amino acids. The V segment lost 2 bases and the J segment 7 bases; nucleotides outside the gene matches: 8. The CDR3 spells CASSQSGLGENEQFF. Written as DNA, the CDR3 is TGCGCCAGCAGCCAATCCGGACTAGGTGAGAATGAGCAGTTCTTC.

In regard to this clone: The junction does not match germline at one end; this may be a read error. V and J are TRBV7-8 and TRBJ1-2; weak D call: TRBD1 (5 bases). This CDR3 region has 16 residues. The germline V gene encodes CDR1 SGHVS and CDR2 FQNEAQ. In DNA, the CDR3 is TGTGCCAGCACCTTAGGGCCCCGGGGGATAGGCCGTGGCTACACCTTC. Translated: CASTLGPRGIGRGYTF.

The rearrangement joins TRBV27 to TRBJ2-1, with 7 bases fitting TRBD2. The CDR3 consists of 13 residues. Trimming took 10 bases from V and 6 from J; bases not matched to a gene: 9. CDR1 is MNHEY and CDR2 is SMNVEV in the germline V gene (reference sequence). For the CDR3, the DNA is TGTGCCACGGCGGGAGAAGAACGCAATGAGCAGTTCTTC. Residues: CATAGEERNEQFF.

The rearrangement joins TRBV10-3 to TRBJ1-2, with 7 bases matching TRBD1. The germline CDR1 and CDR2 sequences are ENHRY and SYGVKD. V was pared by 2 bases and J by 6 bases, with 6 bases of the junction left unmatched. This CDR3 has 14 amino acids. The DNA for the CDR3 is TGTGCCATCAGTGAGGGGGTAGGGGGCAATGGCTACACCTTC. Its protein product is CAISEGVGGNGYTF.

The chain carries TRBV6-1 and TRBJ1-1, with D tentatively TRBD1 (6 bases). V lost 9 bases and J 0 bases, leaving 17 bases between the germline ends. The CDR3 is 15 residues long. Germline assignment: CDR1 MNHNS and CDR2 SASEGT. The DNA of the CDR3 is TGTGCCAGTCCCTTGGGGGGGCTCATGAACACTGAAGCTTTCTTT. It translates to CASPLGGLMNTEAFF.

The chain is built from TRBV30 and TRBJ2-5; no firm D call. This CDR3 is 12 amino acids long. Germline loops: CDR1 GTSNPN, CDR2 SVGIG (reference sequence). V dropped 0 bases and J dropped 4 bases, with 6 bases sitting between them. The CDR3 region has the DNA TGTGCCTGGAGTGTAGTAGCAGAGACCCAGTACTTC. Translation: CAWSVVAETQYF.

In this sample, this clone turned up a few times. The chain employs TRBV28 and TRBJ2-7, with D hard to call. V lost 1 base and J lost 2, with 6 bases in between. Germline lookup yields CDR1 MDHEN and CDR2 SYDVKM. The CDR3 loop spans 13 amino acids. CDR3 sequence reads: CASSLYRTYEQYF. In DNA, the CDR3 is TGTGCCAGCAGTTTATACCGGACCTACGAGCAGTACTTC. Based on the CDR3 plus reference TRBV28 and TRBJ2-7, the full variable domain is DVKVTQSSRYLVKRTGEKVFLECVQDMDHENMFWYRQDPGLGLRLIYFSYDVKMKEKGDIPEGYSVSREKKERFSLILESASTNQTSMYLCASSLYRTYEQYFGPGTRLTVT.